This T cell receptor beta chain was retrieved from a study of blood T cell repertoires in COVID-19. Study in general: Acute and convalescent COVID-19 samples came from the United States, Italy and Spain. PBMCs, B-cell-depleted T cells, or T cells were the source of the cDNA or gDNA that made up the material.

Germline V gene data show CDR1 as MDHEN and CDR2 as SYDVKM. J was trimmed by 3 bases and V by 2 bases; bases with no gene match: 6. CDR3 length equals 15 residues. In the study's own analysis: Amplification of reference gene primers provided the estimated nucleated cell counts. Sequencing used immunoSEQ multiplex PCR; TCRdb keeps in-frame clones, though not all of them. V and J calls and clone size are as listed in that table; D and trimming were resolved from the DNA. The sample records about 110,000 clones, just over 85% being singletons. Sequences were obtained from peripheral blood. The sequence came from a human donor in a cohort sampled during active COVID-19. This sequence joins TRBV28 and TRBJ2-7, with TRBD1 matching 8 bases. CDR3 sequence: CASSLGGQANYEQYF. The CDR3 DNA reads as TGTGCCAGCAGTTTAGGGGGACAGGCGAACTACGAGCAGTACTTC.